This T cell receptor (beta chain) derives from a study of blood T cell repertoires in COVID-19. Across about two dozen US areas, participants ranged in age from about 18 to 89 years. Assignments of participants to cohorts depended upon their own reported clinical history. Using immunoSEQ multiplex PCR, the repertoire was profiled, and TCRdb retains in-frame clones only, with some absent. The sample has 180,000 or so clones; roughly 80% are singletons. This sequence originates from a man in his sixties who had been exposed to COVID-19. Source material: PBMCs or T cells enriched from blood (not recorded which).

CDR3 amino acids: CASSQSYNEQFF. The CDR3 nucleotides read TGTGCCAGCAGTCAGTCCTACAATGAGCAGTTCTTC. The chain is built from TRBV6-5 and TRBJ2-1; D is undetermined. Trimming removed 5 bases at V and 1 base at J, with 3 bases between. Germline CDR1 MNHEY, CDR2 SVGAGI. CDR3 length: 12 amino acids.